What follows are 27 T cell receptor beta chains derived from one specimen sequenced in a study of T-cell memory formation after mild COVID-19. TCRdb re-called the 5' RACE reads through MiXCR, storing one row per CDR3 protein. The top ten hold 27% of the sample, which has 85,000 to 130,000 distinct CDR3 sequences, approximately 13% seen once. What was sequenced was PBMCs or a T cell subset sorted from them (not recorded which). The source is an adult woman who had mild COVID-19 (a few samples of this study predate the infection). Cell type and time point are not known.

The rearrangement uses TRBV5-6 and TRBJ2-1; D not certain. V was shortened by 2 bases and J by 6 bases, with 6 bases between the two germline ends. Germline V gene lookup returns CDR1 SGHDT and CDR2 YYEEEE. CDR3 size: 12 residues. The CDR3 DNA reads TGTGCCAGCAGCTTCTATGGCAATGAGCAGTTCTTC. It codes for CASSFYGNEQFF.

The table lists this clonotype with a few counts. The chain links TRBV7-9 to TRBJ2-7, with TRBD2 matching 8 bases. The ends lost 8 bases at V and 7 bases at J; junction bases unmatched: 19. The CDR3 has 16 residues. CDR1 is SEHNR and CDR2 is FQNEAQ in the germline V gene (reference sequence). The CDR3 DNA reads as TGTGCCAGCCGTCTTTCGCTGACAGCGGGGGACGGTGAGCAGTACTTC. Residues: CASRLSLTAGDGEQYF.

This clonotype was counted only a few times. The J gene is TRBJ2-1, the V gene TRBV12-3 or TRBV12-4; no definite D call. Trimming pared 2 bases from V and 0 bases from J, leaving 8 bases between. The CDR3 is 15 amino acids. CDR3 protein: CASSLNWGSYNEQFF. The CDR3 region has the DNA TGTGCCAGCAGTTTAAATTGGGGCTCCTACAATGAGCAGTTCTTC.

This clonotype was picked up a small number of times. J is TRBJ1-1 and V is TRBV14; D might be TRBD1 (5 bases). Germline lookup yields CDR1 SGHDN and CDR2 FVKESK. CDR3 length: 15 amino acids. V was pared by 1 base and J by 2 bases, with 11 bases between. The CDR3 loop reads CASSQVTGPNTEAFF. The CDR3 DNA is TGTGCCAGCAGCCAAGTAACAGGACCTAACACTGAAGCTTTCTTT.

The rearrangement joins TRBV6-4 to TRBJ2-1, with D tentatively TRBD2 (5 bases). The CDR3 contains 14 residues. CDR1 is MRHNA, CDR2 SNTAGT, per germline. V lost 3 bases, J lost 5 bases, and 11 bases lay in between. The CDR3 DNA is TGTGCCAGCAGTGATGGGAGTTGGGACAATGAGCAGTTCTTC. Its protein is CASSDGSWDNEQFF.

The gene calls are TRBV3-1 and TRBJ2-1; a possible D gene is TRBD2 (5 bases). The length of the CDR3 is 16 residues. The V gene lost 5 bases and the J gene lost 4 bases, with 18 bases spanning the gap. Germline V gene data show CDR1 as LGHDT and CDR2 as YNNKEL (reference sequence). The CDR3 region has the DNA TGTGCCAGCAGCGCCCCGGGGTCACTACGGTACAATGAGCAGTTCTTC. Translating gives CASSAPGSLRYNEQFF.

This clonotype has only a few counts. The V call is TRBV7-8, the J call TRBJ2-5; possible D gene TRBD1, 6 bases. The CDR3 sequence is 18 residues long. Germline CDR1 and CDR2: SGHVS and FQNEAQ. V gave up 1 base and J gave up 5 bases, with 23 bases separating them. The CDR3 region has the DNA TGTGCCAGCAGCTTAGGGGTAGCGAACAGGGTTGGAAGGGAGACCCAGTACTTC. This encodes CASSLGVANRVGRETQYF.

The chain has TRBV29-1 and TRBJ2-2, with D possibly being TRBD1 or TRBD2 (5 bases each). CDR3 length: 14 amino acids. Between the trimmed V and J ends, which lost 3 bases and 1 base, there was a span of 9 bases. CDR1 is SQVTM and CDR2 is ANQGSEA in the germline V gene. The CDR3 spells CSVEAGRNTGELFF. Here the CDR3 DNA reads TGCAGCGTTGAGGCAGGGAGGAACACCGGGGAGCTGTTTTTT.

This chain connects TRBV7-3 to TRBJ2-3; D possibly corresponds to TRBD2 (7 bases). Germline CDR1 reads SGHTA; CDR2 reads FQGTGA. The ends were cut back, 3 bases at V and 1 base at J, with 14 bases in the middle. The CDR3 is 16 amino acids. CDR3 region: CASSFFGGRGTDTQYF. CDR3 coding DNA: TGTGCCAGCAGCTTCTTCGGGGGGCGCGGCACAGATACGCAGTATTTT.

This clonotype was detected only a few times. The V call is TRBV7-9, the J call TRBJ1-1; no definite D call. The CDR3 contains 12 residues. The V gene lost 1 base and the J gene lost 6 bases, with 6 bases spanning the gap. CDR1 is SEHNR and CDR2 is FQNEAQ in the germline V gene (reference sequence). DNA for the CDR3: TGTGCCAGCAGCTTAGTGGGTTCTGAAGCTTTCTTT. Translation: CASSLVGSEAFF.

V gene TRBV12-3 or TRBV12-4 combines with J gene TRBJ2-2, with 10 bases fitting TRBD2. The CDR3 has 17 residues. V lost 5 bases, J lost 5 bases, and 11 bases stayed unmatched. The CDR3 nucleotides read TGTGCCAGCAGTCCACTCATAGCGGGAGGCAAGACCGGGGAGCTGTTTTTT. Amino acids: CASSPLIAGGKTGELFF.

The genes are TRBV7-6 and TRBJ2-2; D assignment may be TRBD1 or TRBD2 (5 bases each). Germline V gives CDR1 SGHVS, CDR2 FNYEAQ. This CDR3 region has 16 residues. Trimming pared 5 bases from V and 1 base from J, leaving 14 bases between. The CDR3 here is CASSARDRENTGELFF. Here the CDR3 DNA reads TGTGCCAGCAGCGCCCGGGACCGCGAGAACACCGGGGAGCTGTTTTTT.

This chain joins TRBV6-6 and TRBJ2-1; 8 bases fit TRBD2. V was pared by 4 bases and J by 5 bases, with 16 bases of the junction left unmatched. The CDR3 consists of 18 residues. The germline CDR1 and CDR2 sequences are MNHNY and SVGAGI (reference sequence). CDR3 region: CASSFTLETSVPDNEQFF. The DNA for the CDR3 is TGTGCCAGCAGTTTCACTTTGGAGACTAGCGTCCCCGACAATGAGCAGTTCTTC.

This clonotype was found a few times. V usage is TRBV11-1 and J usage is TRBJ1-2; D remains unclear. Trimming removed 5 bases at V and 3 bases at J, with 10 bases between. The germline V gene encodes CDR1 SGHAT and CDR2 FQDESV (reference sequence). This CDR3 contains 13 residues. CDR3 residues: CASSGRKDYGYTF. In nucleotides, the CDR3 is TGTGCCAGCAGCGGGCGAAAGGACTATGGCTACACCTTC. The entire variable domain, with the rest obtained from reference TRBV11-1 and TRBJ1-2, is as follows: EAEVAQSPRYKITEKSQAVAFWCDPISGHATLYWYRQILGQGPELLVQFQDESVVDDSQLPKDRFSAERLKGVDSTLKIQPAELGDSAMYLCASSGRKDYGYTFGSGTRLTVV.

This clonotype occurred many times. The V gene is TRBV7-2, the J gene TRBJ2-7; 7 nucleotides agree with TRBD2. Germline V gene sequence: CDR1 SGHTA, CDR2 FQGNSA. J gave up 1 base and V 7 bases, and 7 bases lay outside the gene matches. The CDR3 runs to 14 residues. The CDR3 DNA is TGTGCCAGCAACGAAGCGGGACTTTCCTACGAGCAGTACTTC. Its translation: CASNEAGLSYEQYF.

Ten or more counts support this clonotype. The genes are TRBV6-1 and TRBJ2-7; D is perhaps TRBD1 (6 bases). Germline V gene lookup returns CDR1 MNHNS and CDR2 SASEGT. V was cut by 7 bases and J by 4 bases, with 23 bases left in between. This CDR3 spans 16 amino acids. The CDR3, as DNA: TGTGCCAGCATCGACCTTAGTACAGGGTATTATTACGAGCAGTACTTC. Its protein product is CASIDLSTGYYYEQYF.

In this sample, this clonotype turned up a few times. This chain uses TRBV4-1 with TRBJ2-7; perhaps TRBD2 as D (6 bases). This CDR3 spans 17 amino acids. CDR1 and CDR2 from the germline V gene are MGHRA and YSYEKL. Trimming shortened V by 1 base and J by 3 bases, and 19 bases separated the two germline ends. The CDR3 nucleotides read TGCGCCAGCAGCCAAGCAGGGCCCCGGGGGAATCTCTACGAGCAGTACTTC. Translation: CASSQAGPRGNLYEQYF.

This clonotype showed up just a few times. The rearrangement uses TRBV27 and TRBJ1-6; no reliable D call. Per germline, CDR1 MNHEY and CDR2 SMNVEV (reference sequence). This CDR3 contains 15 residues. V was clipped by 0 bases and J by 9 bases, with 12 bases between them. The CDR3 DNA is TGTGCCAGCAGTTTATCGAATGCGCTGGGTTCACCCCTCCACTTT. Amino acid sequence: CASSLSNALGSPLHF.

The chain joins TRBV21-1 to TRBJ2-1; the DNA was not compared with TRBD1, the D call given in the table. TRBV21-1 is recorded as a pseudogene. The CDR3 has 13 amino acids. CDR3 loop: CASSKAARVKQFF. Written as DNA, the CDR3 is TGTGCCAGCAGCAAAGCCGCCAGGGTGAAGCAGTTCTTC.

The table lists this clonotype with a few counts. This chain links TRBV25-1 with TRBJ2-7; D possibly uses TRBD1 or TRBD2 (7 bases each). The CDR3 consists of 15 residues. Trimming shortened V by 7 bases and J by 1 base, and 17 bases separated the two germline ends. Per the germline V gene, CDR1 is MGHDK and CDR2 is SYGVNS. Written as DNA, the CDR3 is TGTGCCAGCACTCAGGGGAGGGGGCGATCCTACGAGCAGTACTTC. Residues: CASTQGRGRSYEQYF.

In its sample, this clonotype was seen a few times. The chain is built from TRBV24-1 and TRBJ2-1; TRBD1 is a possible D gene (6 bases). The CDR3 covers 16 residues. In germline, CDR1 is KGHDR, CDR2 SFDVKD. The V end was cut by 0 bases, the J end by 4 bases, with 12 bases between. The CDR3: CATSDLHWDNYNEQFF. The CDR3 DNA reads as TGTGCCACCAGTGATTTGCATTGGGACAATTACAATGAGCAGTTCTTC.

This clonotype has a count of ten or more. This rearrangement joins TRBV6-6 to TRBJ2-5; 9 nucleotides align to TRBD1. Trimming at V came to 2 bases and at J to 1 base, leaving 8 bases not matched to a gene. CDR3 length: 17 amino acids. CDR1 is MNHNY, CDR2 SVGAGI, per germline (reference sequence). The DNA of the CDR3 is TGTGCCAGCAGTTACGCGGCGGGACAGGGCCTCCAAGAGACCCAGTACTTC. As protein: CASSYAAGQGLQETQYF.

This clonotype was seen many times. The V call is TRBV5-1, the J call TRBJ2-1; 9 bases align to TRBD2. Germline lookup yields CDR1 SGHRS and CDR2 YFSETQ. This CDR3 has 15 amino acids. V gave up 5 bases and J gave up 2 bases; unmatched junction bases: 5. The CDR3 coding sequence is TGCGCCAGCAGTTACGGACTAGCGCCCTACAATGAGCAGTTCTTC. Translated: CASSYGLAPYNEQFF.

In DNA, the CDR3 is TGTGCCAGCAGCTTAGGGGAGTCTAGTCCAGATACGCAGTATTTT. Translated, it gives CASSLGESSPDTQYF. V gene TRBV7-9 combines with J gene TRBJ2-3, with TRBD2 as a possible D gene (5 bases). The V gene lost 1 base and the J gene lost 4 bases, with 12 bases spanning the gap. The CDR3 is 15 residues long. Germline CDR1 is SEHNR and CDR2 is FQNEAQ (reference sequence).

V gene TRBV25-1 combines with J gene TRBJ2-5; 7 bases align to TRBD2. Germline V lookup: CDR1 MGHDK, CDR2 SYGVNS. V lost 7 bases to trimming and J lost 5 bases; unmatched junction nucleotides: 7. CDR3 size: 13 residues. The CDR3 here is CASISAGGETQYF. In DNA form, the CDR3 reads TGTGCCAGCATATCCGCCGGGGGGGAGACCCAGTACTTC.

This clonotype was observed a few times. The V and J genes are TRBV10-3 and TRBJ2-5; D ambiguous. The CDR3 spans 14 residues. CDR1 ENHRY and CDR2 SYGVKD come from the germline V gene. The V gene lost 0 bases and the J gene lost 2 bases, with 7 bases spanning the gap. CDR3 nucleotide sequence: TGTGCCATCAGTGAGTCGGGCAGGCAAGAGACCCAGTACTTC. Residues: CAISESGRQETQYF.

This clonotype was seen a few times. V is TRBV5-5 and J is TRBJ1-1; 10 bases fit TRBD1. J was trimmed by 8 bases and V by 2 bases; bases with no gene match: 12. The CDR3 loop spans 16 amino acids. Germline loops: CDR1 SGHKS, CDR2 YYEKEE (reference sequence). For the CDR3, the DNA is TGTGCCAGCAGCTTTGGGACAGGGGAAGGTTATGGGGAAGCTTTCTTT. Its protein product is CASSFGTGEGYGEAFF.